Presented here are 5 T cell receptor beta chains from one specimen sequenced in a study of Graves' ophthalmopathy and Graves' hyperthyroidism. Amplified material comprised TCR beta CDR3 regions derived from RNA transcripts. First-round RT-PCR relied on HTBI primers, and a second-round multiplex PCR came next. Using its own MiXCR run on the multiplex PCR reads, TCRdb lists one record per CDR3 protein. Of roughly 480,000 distinct CDR3 sequences listed, roughly an eighth are singletons. Sequencing was performed on blood. The origin of the receptors is a woman in her twenties or thirties with Graves' ophthalmopathy.

V and J are TRBV2 and TRBJ1-6, with D possibly being TRBD1 (5 bases). This CDR3 region has 14 residues. The germline V gene encodes CDR1 SNHLY and CDR2 FYNNEI. V lost 4 bases, J lost 6 bases, and 10 bases lay in between. The CDR3 DNA is TGTGCCAGCAGTGCTAAGGGGTCTAATTCACCCCTCCACTTT. This translates into CASSAKGSNSPLHF. Complete variable domain (other parts from reference TRBV2 and TRBJ1-6): EPEVTQTPSHQVTQMGQEVILRCVPISNHLYFYWYRQILGQKVEFLVSFYNNEISEKSEIFDDQFSVERPDGSNFTLKIRSTKLEDSAMYFCASSAKGSNSPLHFGNGTRLTVT.

This clonotype has at least ten counts. The chain carries TRBV3-1 and TRBJ1-1; tentatively, D is TRBD1 (6 bases). V was clipped by 3 bases and J by 6 bases, with 14 bases between them. The CDR3 sequence is 14 residues long. Germline CDR1 LGHDT, CDR2 YNNKEL (reference sequence). CDR3 bases: TGTGCCAGCAGCCATTACAGGGATGGCGCTGAAGCTTTCTTT. Protein sequence: CASSHYRDGAEAFF.

The V gene is TRBV7-2, the J gene TRBJ2-7; the match to TRBD2 covers 9 bases. The CDR3 length is 15 residues. The V gene end was trimmed by 1 base and the J gene end by 5 bases; junction bases not matched to a gene: 6. CDR1 is SGHTA and CDR2 is FQGNSA in the germline V gene. The CDR3 spells CASSLGLAGPNEQYF. CDR3 nucleotides: TGTGCCAGCAGCTTAGGGCTAGCGGGACCGAACGAGCAGTACTTC.

This clonotype was found many times. The chain couples TRBV12-3 or TRBV12-4 to TRBJ1-1; D might be TRBD1 (5 bases). This CDR3 comprises 15 residues. V was trimmed by 7 bases and J by 4 bases, leaving 19 bases between them. In DNA form, the CDR3 reads TGTGCCAGCACCGCAAGCCCGACGGGGGTCACTGAAGCTTTCTTT. This gives the protein CASTASPTGVTEAFF.

The chain joins TRBV2 to TRBJ2-2; D is tentatively TRBD1 or TRBD2 (6 bases each). This CDR3 region has 16 residues. The V gene's germline CDR1 is SNHLY and CDR2 FYNNEI. Trimming stripped 3 bases from V and 2 bases from J, with 13 bases between. CDR3 region: CASSDWGAENTGELFF. The CDR3 DNA follows: TGTGCCAGCAGTGATTGGGGGGCGGAAAACACCGGGGAGCTGTTTTTT.